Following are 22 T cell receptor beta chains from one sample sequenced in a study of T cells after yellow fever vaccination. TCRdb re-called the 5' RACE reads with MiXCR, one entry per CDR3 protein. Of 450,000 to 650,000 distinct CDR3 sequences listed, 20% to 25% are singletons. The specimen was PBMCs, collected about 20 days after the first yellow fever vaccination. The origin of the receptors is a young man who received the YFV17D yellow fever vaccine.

The chain's CDR3 is CASSQEPRTTKSSYNEQFF. The DNA of the CDR3 is TGCGCCAGCAGCCAAGAGCCTAGGACCACCAAAAGCTCCTACAATGAGCAGTTCTTC. V is TRBV4-3 and J is TRBJ2-1; D is unresolved. The CDR3 sequence is 19 residues long. Germline CDR1 reads LGHNA; CDR2 reads YSLEER. V was clipped by 0 bases and J by 0 bases, with 18 bases between them.

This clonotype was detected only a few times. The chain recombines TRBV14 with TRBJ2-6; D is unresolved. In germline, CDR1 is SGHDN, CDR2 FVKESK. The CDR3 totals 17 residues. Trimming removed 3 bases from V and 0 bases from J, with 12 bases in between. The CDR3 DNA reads TGTGCCAGCAGCCAGGGGTCAAAGAGCTCTGGGGCCAACGTCCTGACTTTC. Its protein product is CASSQGSKSSGANVLTF.

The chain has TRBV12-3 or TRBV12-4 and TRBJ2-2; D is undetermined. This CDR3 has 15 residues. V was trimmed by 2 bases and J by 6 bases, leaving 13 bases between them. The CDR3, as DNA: TGTGCCAGCAGTTTATATACGGGTACACCCGGGGAGCTGTTTTTT. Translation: CASSLYTGTPGELFF.

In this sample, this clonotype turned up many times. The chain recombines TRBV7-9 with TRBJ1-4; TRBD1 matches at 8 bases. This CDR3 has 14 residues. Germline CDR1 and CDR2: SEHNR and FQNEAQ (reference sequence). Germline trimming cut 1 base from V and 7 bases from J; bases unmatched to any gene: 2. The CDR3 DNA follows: TGTGCCAGCAGCTTAGGGACAGGGAGTGAAAAACTGTTTTTT. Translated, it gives CASSLGTGSEKLFF.

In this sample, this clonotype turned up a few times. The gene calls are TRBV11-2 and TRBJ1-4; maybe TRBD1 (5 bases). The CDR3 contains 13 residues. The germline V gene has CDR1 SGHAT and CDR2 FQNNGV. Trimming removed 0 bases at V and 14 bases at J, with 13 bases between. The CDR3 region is CASSLDRYRQLFF. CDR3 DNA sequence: TGTGCCAGCAGCTTAGATCGGTACCGACAGCTGTTTTTT. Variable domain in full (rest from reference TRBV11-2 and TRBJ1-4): EAGVAQSPRYKIIEKRQSVAFWCNPISGHATLYWYQQILGQGPKLLIQFQNNGVVDDSQLPKDRFSAERLKGVDSTLKIQPAKLEDSAVYLCASSLDRYRQLFFGSGTQLSVL.

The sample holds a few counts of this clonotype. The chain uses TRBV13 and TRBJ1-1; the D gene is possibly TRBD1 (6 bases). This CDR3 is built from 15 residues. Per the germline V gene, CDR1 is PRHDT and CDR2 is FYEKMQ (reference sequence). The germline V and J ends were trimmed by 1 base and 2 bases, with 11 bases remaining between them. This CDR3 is CASSLAQDSNTEAFF. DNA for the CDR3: TGTGCCAGCAGCTTAGCCCAGGACAGCAACACTGAAGCTTTCTTT.

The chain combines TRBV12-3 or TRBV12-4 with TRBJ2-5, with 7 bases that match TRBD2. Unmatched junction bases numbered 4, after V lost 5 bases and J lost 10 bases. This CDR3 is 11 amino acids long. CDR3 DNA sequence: TGTGCCAGCAGTCAACGGGGGGTCCAGTACTTC. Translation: CASSQRGVQYF.

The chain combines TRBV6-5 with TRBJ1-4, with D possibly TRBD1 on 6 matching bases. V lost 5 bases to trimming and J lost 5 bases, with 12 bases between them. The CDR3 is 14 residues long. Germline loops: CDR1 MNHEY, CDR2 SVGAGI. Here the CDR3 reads CASSTQGRNEKLFF. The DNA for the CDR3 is TGTGCCAGCAGTACTCAGGGGAGGAATGAAAAACTGTTTTTT.

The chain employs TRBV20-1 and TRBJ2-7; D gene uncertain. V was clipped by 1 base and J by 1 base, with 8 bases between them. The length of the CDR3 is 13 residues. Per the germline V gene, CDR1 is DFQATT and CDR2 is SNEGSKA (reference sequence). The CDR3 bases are TGCAGTGCTAGAGGAGAAAATTCCTACGAGCAGTACTTC. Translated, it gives CSARGENSYEQYF.

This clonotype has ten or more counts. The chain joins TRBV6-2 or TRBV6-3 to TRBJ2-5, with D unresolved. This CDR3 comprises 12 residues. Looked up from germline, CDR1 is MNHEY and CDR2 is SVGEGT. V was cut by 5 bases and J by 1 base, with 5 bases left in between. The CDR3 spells CASSHTQETQYF. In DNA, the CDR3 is TGTGCCAGCAGTCACACCCAAGAGACCCAGTACTTC.

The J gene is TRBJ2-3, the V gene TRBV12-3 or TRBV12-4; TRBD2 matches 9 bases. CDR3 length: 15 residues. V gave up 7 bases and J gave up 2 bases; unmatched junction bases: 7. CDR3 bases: TGTGCCAGCAAAGCCGGGACTAGCCCCACAGATACGCAGTATTTT. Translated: CASKAGTSPTDTQYF.

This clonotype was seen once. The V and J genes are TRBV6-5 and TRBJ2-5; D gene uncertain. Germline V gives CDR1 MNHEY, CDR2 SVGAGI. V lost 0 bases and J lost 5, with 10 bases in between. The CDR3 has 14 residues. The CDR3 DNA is TGTGCCAGCAGTTACTCTAACCCTGCTGAGACCCAGTACTTC. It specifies CASSYSNPAETQYF.

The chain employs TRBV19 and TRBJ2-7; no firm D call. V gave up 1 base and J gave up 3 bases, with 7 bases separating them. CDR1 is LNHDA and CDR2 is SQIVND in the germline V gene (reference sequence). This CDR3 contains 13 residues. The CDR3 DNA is TGTGCCAGTAGTATAGGGCAGGACTACGAGCAGTACTTC. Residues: CASSIGQDYEQYF. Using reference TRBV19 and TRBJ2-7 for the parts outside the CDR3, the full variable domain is DGGITQSPKYLFRKEGQNVTLSCEQNLNHDAMYWYRQDPGQGLRLIYYSQIVNDFQKGDIAEGYSVSREKKESFPLTVTSAQKNPTAFYLCASSIGQDYEQYFGPGTRLTVT.

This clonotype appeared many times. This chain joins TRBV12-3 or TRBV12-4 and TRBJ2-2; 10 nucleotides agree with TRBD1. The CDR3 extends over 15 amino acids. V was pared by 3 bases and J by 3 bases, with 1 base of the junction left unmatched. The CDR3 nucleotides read TGTGCCAGCAGTTTGGGACAGGGGTACACCGGGGAGCTGTTTTTT. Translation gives CASSLGQGYTGELFF.

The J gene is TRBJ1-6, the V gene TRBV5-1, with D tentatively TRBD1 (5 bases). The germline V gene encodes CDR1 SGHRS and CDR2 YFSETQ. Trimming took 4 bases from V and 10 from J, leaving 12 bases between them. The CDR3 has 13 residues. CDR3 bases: TGCGCCAGCAGCGCGACAGCCCGCTCACCCCTCCACTTT. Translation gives CASSATARSPLHF. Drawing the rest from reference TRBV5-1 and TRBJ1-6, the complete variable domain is KAGVTQTPRYLIKTRGQQVTLSCSPISGHRSVSWYQQTPGQGLQFLFEYFSETQRNKGNFPGRFSGRQFSNSRSEMNVSTLELGDSALYLCASSATARSPLHFGNGTRLTVT.

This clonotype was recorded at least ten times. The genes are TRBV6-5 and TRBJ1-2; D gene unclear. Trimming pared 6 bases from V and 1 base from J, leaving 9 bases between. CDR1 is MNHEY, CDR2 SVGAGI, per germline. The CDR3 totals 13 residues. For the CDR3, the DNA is TGTGCCAGCAGAGCCACCCGTAACTATGGCTACACCTTC. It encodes CASRATRNYGYTF.

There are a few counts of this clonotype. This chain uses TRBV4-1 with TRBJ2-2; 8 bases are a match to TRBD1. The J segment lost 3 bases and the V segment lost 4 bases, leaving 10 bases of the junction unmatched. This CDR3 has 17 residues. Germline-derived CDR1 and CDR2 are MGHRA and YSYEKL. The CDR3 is CASSPRQGPSHTGELFF. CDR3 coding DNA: TGCGCCAGCAGCCCCCGACAGGGGCCCTCTCACACCGGGGAGCTGTTTTTT.

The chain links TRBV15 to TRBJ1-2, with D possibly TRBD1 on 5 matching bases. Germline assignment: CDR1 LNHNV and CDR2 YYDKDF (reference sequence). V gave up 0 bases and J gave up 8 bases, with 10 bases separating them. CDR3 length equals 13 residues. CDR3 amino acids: CATSRDRVGGYTF. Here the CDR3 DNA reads TGTGCCACCAGCAGAGACAGGGTAGGCGGCTACACCTTC.

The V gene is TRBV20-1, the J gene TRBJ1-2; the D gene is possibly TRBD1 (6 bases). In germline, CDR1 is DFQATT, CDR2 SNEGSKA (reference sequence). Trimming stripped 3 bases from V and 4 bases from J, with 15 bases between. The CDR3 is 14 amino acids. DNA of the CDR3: TGCAGTGCTAGCGCCACAGGGACGGGCTATGGCTACACCTTC. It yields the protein CSASATGTGYGYTF.

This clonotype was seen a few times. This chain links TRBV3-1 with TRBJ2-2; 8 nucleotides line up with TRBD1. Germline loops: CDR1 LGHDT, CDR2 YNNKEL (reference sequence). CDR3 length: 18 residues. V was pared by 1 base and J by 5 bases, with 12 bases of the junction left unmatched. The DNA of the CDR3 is TGTGCCAGCAGCCAAGTTCACGTGAGGACAGGGCGGACCGGGGAGCTGTTTTTT. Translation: CASSQVHVRTGRTGELFF.

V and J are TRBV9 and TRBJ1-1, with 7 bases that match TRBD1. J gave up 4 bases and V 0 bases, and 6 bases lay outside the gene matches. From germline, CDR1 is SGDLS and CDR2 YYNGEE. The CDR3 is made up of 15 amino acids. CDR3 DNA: TGTGCCAGCAGCGTAGCGGGCAGGGGGAGCACTGAAGCTTTCTTT. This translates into CASSVAGRGSTEAFF.

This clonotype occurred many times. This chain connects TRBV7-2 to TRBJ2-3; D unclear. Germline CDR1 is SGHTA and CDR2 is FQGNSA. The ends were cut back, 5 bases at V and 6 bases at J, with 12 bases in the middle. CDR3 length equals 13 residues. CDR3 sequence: CASSPNQRDTQYF. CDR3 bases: TGTGCCAGCAGCCCGAACCAACGGGATACGCAGTATTTT.